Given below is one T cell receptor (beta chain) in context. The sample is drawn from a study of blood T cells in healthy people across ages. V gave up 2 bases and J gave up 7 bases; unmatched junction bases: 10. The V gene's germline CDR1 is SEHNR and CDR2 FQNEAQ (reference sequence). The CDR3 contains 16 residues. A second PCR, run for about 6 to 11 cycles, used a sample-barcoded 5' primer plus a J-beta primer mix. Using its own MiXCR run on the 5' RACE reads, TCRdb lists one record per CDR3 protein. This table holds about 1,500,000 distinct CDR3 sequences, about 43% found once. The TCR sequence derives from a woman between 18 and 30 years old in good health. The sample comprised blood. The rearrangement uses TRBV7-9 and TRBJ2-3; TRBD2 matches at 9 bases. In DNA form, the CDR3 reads TGTGCCAGCAGCTTAATTGGAGCGGGGGGATCGAATACGCAGTATTTT. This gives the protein CASSLIGAGGSNTQYF.